The clone carrying this T cell receptor (beta chain) has ten or more counts. A second PCR of 7 to 11 cycles used a sample-barcoded 5' primer and a J-beta primer mix. TCRdb reprocessed the 5' RACE reads with MiXCR, giving one entry per CDR3 protein. The repertoire holds hundreds of thousands of distinct CDR3 sequences, with roughly 44% as singletons. This specimen comes from a study of blood T cells in healthy people across ages. V dropped 6 bases and J dropped 1 base, with 9 bases sitting between them. CDR1 and CDR2 (germline): MNHNY, SVGAGI (reference sequence). This CDR3 contains 13 residues. The specimen sequenced was blood. The source is a man aged 60 to 69 in good health. This rearrangement joins TRBV6-6 to TRBJ2-5; D gene unclear. As DNA, the CDR3 is TGTGCCAGCAGGTACCTCGTCCAAGAGACCCAGTACTTC. Its protein is CASRYLVQETQYF.